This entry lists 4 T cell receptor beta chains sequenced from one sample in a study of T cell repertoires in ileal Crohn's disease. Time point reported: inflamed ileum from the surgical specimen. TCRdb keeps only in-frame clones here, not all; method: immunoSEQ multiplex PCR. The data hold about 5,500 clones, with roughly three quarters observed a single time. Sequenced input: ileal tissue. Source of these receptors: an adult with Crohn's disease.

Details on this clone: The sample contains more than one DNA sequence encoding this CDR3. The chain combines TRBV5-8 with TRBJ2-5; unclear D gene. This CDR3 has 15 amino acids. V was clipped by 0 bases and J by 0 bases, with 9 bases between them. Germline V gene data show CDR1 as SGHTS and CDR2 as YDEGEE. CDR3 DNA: TGTGCCAGCAGCTTGGTAGATAGAAACCAAGAGACCCAGTACTTC. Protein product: CASSLVDRNQETQYF.

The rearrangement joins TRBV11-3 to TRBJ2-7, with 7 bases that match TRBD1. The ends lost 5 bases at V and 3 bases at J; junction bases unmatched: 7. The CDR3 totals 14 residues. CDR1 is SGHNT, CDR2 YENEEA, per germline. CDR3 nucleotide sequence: TGTGCCAGCAGCCCTTGGGACAGCTACTACGAGCAGTACTTC. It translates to CASSPWDSYYEQYF.

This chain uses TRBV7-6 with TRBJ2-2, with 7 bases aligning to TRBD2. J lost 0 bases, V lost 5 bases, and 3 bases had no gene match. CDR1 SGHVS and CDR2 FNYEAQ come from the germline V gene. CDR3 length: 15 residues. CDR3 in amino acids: CASSAGLTNTGELFF. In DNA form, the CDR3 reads TGTGCCAGCAGCGCGGGACTAACGAACACCGGGGAGCTGTTTTTT.

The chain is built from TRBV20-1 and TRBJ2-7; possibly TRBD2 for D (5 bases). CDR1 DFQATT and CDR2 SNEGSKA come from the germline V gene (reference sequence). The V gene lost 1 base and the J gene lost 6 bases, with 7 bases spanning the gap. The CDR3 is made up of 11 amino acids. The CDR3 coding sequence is TGCAGTGCTAGAGGTCGGGGCGAGCAGTACTTC. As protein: CSARGRGEQYF.